The sequence of this T cell receptor (beta chain) was determined in a study of blood T cells in healthy people across ages. Using a J-beta primer mix together with a sample-barcoded 5' primer, a second PCR was run for roughly 7 to 12 cycles. In TCRdb, the 5' RACE reads were re-called with MiXCR into one record per CDR3 protein. The sample includes roughly 1,500,000 distinct CDR3 sequences, 42% of them seen just once. This clonotype has just a few counts. What it recognizes is unknown. Isolation of PBMCs gave at least 7 million cells per sample. Study-wide results and caveats: In older individuals, TCR beta diversity per million T cells was lower, falling roughly linearly with age.

The V gene lost 7 bases and the J gene lost 2 bases, with 11 bases spanning the gap. The CDR3 consists of 13 residues. Looked up from germline, CDR1 is MNHEY and CDR2 is SVGEGT. Sequencing was done on a sample of blood. The rearrangement links TRBV6-2 or TRBV6-3 to TRBJ1-1, with D maybe TRBD1 (6 bases). The sequence came from a woman under 30 in good health. CDR3 nucleotides: TGTGCCAGCAAGAGGACAGCAAACACTGAAGCTTTCTTT. Amino acids: CASKRTANTEAFF.